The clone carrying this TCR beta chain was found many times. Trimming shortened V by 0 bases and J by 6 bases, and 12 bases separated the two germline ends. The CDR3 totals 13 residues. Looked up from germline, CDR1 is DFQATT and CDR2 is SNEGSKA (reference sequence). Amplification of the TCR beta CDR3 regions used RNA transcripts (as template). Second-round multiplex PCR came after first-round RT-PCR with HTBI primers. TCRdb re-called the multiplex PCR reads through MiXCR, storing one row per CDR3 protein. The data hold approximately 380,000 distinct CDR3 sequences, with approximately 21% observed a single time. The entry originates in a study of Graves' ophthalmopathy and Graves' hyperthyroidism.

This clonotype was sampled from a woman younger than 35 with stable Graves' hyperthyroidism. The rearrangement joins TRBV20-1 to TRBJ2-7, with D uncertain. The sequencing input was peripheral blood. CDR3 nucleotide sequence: TGCAGTGCTAGAGATGGTCAAGGCGGCGAGCAGTACTTC. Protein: CSARDGQGGEQYF.